This record concerns one T cell receptor beta chain sequence. This CDR3 comprises 13 residues. Germline CDR1 is LNHDA and CDR2 is SQIVND (reference sequence). The V end was cut by 9 bases, the J end by 9 bases, with 20 bases between. Sequencing used immunoSEQ multiplex PCR; TCRdb keeps in-frame clones, though not all of them. In the table there are fewer than 450,000 clones, approximately 91% of which are singletons. This sample stems from a study of blood T cell repertoires in COVID-19. The overall study: Samples taken during acute and convalescent COVID-19 were collected in the United States, Italy and Spain. Nucleic acid was either cDNA or gDNA, and it came from T cells, B-cell-depleted T cells, or PBMCs.

Those who participated ranged in age from roughly 18 to 90 years and resided in 20 to 25 US areas. Grouping used clinical history reported by participants in a survey and questionnaire. The sample was PBMCs or T cells enriched from blood (not recorded which). This sequence was found in a woman in her thirties or forties with acute COVID-19. This sequence joins TRBV19 and TRBJ1-2; D unresolved. The DNA for the CDR3 is TGTGCCAGCCACCCGGACGGCGGAGGACGCTACACCTTC. Translating it yields CASHPDGGGRYTF. Full variable domain (missing parts from reference TRBV19 and TRBJ1-2): DGGITQSPKYLFRKEGQNVTLSCEQNLNHDAMYWYRQDPGQGLRLIYYSQIVNDFQKGDIAEGYSVSREKKESFPLTVTSAQKNPTAFYLCASHPDGGGRYTFGSGTRLTVV.